This T cell receptor (beta chain) is from a study of Ad26.COV2.S vaccination and SARS-CoV-2 variants. Whole-study context: Administration of Ad26.COV2.S was intramuscular, either once or twice 56 days apart.

CDR1 and CDR2 (germline): MNHEY, SVGAGI. V lost 2 bases and J lost 12, with 11 bases in between. This CDR3 contains 12 residues. Profiled with immunoSEQ multiplex PCR; TCRdb holds only in-frame clones, not every one. The sample includes around 500,000 clones, about nine tenths of them seen just once. Stated treatment: 15 to 20 received Ad26.COV2.S at low or high dose, single or two shots; about 5 received placebo; per-sample allocation not given. Samples were taken on day 63 after the first vaccine or placebo injection. About this clone itself: Its specificity is not known.

Study-level findings and limits: After vaccination, substantial breadth of spike-specific CD8+ and CD4+ responses was reported. Researchers cautioned that TCR breadth and depth analyses may have underestimated total T cell responses.

V gene TRBV6-5 combines with J gene TRBJ2-1; D perhaps matches TRBD2 (5 bases). The sequencing used peripheral blood, collected in a trial of Ad26.COV2.S vaccine versus placebo. The sequence was obtained from a person between 18 and 60 years old who received the Ad26.COV2.S COVID-19 vaccine or a placebo. The CDR3 reads CASSYEGVGQFF. Here the CDR3 DNA reads TGTGCCAGCAGTTACGAGGGAGTCGGGCAGTTCTTC.